This T cell receptor (beta chain) is drawn from a study of blood T cell repertoires in COVID-19. The participants were between about 18 and 100 years old and came from 24 US areas. Cohort 3 donors were reported recovered after two negative PCRs, clearance, or symptom resolution. Sequenced by immunoSEQ multiplex PCR; TCRdb stores in-frame clones only, minus some. The profile shows fewer than 350,000 clones, approximately 88% of them singletons. Trimming took off 3 bases at V and 4 bases at J, with 13 bases between the two ends. CDR1 and CDR2 from the germline V gene are KGHSH and LQKENI. This CDR3 is 14 amino acids long. This clone was seen once.

Sequenced input: PBMCs or T cells enriched from blood (not recorded which). This sequence joins TRBV18 and TRBJ2-7; D possibly corresponds to TRBD2 (6 bases). This receptor was taken from a man aged 55 to 69 who had recovered from COVID-19. CDR3 DNA sequence: TGTGCCAGCTCACCTGCAGGACTAACTTACGAGCAGTACTTC. Its translation: CASSPAGLTYEQYF.